A selection of T cell receptor beta chains follows, all from one sample in a study of blood T cell repertoires in COVID-19. The data were produced by immunoSEQ multiplex PCR, yet TCRdb's version contains in-frame clones alone and is incomplete. This sample has approximately 350,000 clones, with roughly 90% found just once. Sequencing was performed on peripheral blood. The receptor source for this set is a woman in her 70s with COVID-19, enrolled during active disease. CDR3s leave out the opening cysteine and the closing phenylalanine or tryptophan. A D gene is named only where the DNA matches it firmly. Expanded clones are given a class, and other clones once, few, many or no size at all.

CDR3 length	V gene	J gene	clone size	D gene	CDR3 protein
16	TRBV19	TRBJ1-2	-	-	ASSLHPIPGQLPYGYT
12	TRBV7-3	TRBJ1-1	-	-	ASSAQGQGTEAF
10	TRBV7-2	TRBJ2-5	-	-	ASSSPQETQY
10	TRBV12-3/TRBV12-4	TRBJ1-2	-	-	ASTLGLYGYT
13	TRBV10-3	TRBJ2-2	-	TRBD1	AISGGQANTGELF
13	TRBV7-2	TRBJ2-7	-	-	ASSPRRGFSYEQY
15	TRBV3-1/TRBV3-2	TRBJ2-5	-	TRBD2	ASSQDLWRGGKETQY
11	TRBV29-1	TRBJ2-2	once	-	SSRLANTGELF
13	TRBV19	TRBJ1-2	-	-	ASNVGSRDRYGYT
11	TRBV10-2	TRBJ1-2	-	-	ASSKSGGSGYT